What follows describes a single T cell receptor beta chain. Its antigen is unknown. The data stem from a study of cytomegalovirus exposure and HLA in healthy donors (dated by TCRdb to between 2016 and 2019). As for the study more broadly: In an earlier analysis of roughly 500 of the donors, 250 to 350 Gb of sequence data and about 110 million unique TCR beta sequences from roughly 180 million T cells were reported. High-throughput TCR immunosequencing, statistical association of individual TCRs with disease status, and machine learning were combined to predict cytomegalovirus infection status. Four to six DR-DQ haplotypes were handled as single units for association and clustering, since linkage in the cohort was strong. In the later analysis, no new phenotypic data were used to find candidate immune exposures; instead, reliance was placed on TCR beta sequences and their occurrence across donors. A later genetic analysis used genome-wide SNP genotypes for about three fifths of the 666 donors, treating that subset as a discovery cohort. Among almost 400 genotyped donors of the cohort, an average of about 240,000 unique TCR beta nucleotide sequences were sequenced per donor, 15% to 20% of them non-productive. Using immunosequencing, the study profiled T cell repertoires from 500 to 800 subjects and related those repertoires to cytomegalovirus serostatus. Donor age, sex, ethnicity and CMV serostatus were compiled together with the repertoire data. In a later analysis, previously published TCR beta repertoires from about 640 donors were re-analyzed and high-resolution HLA genotyping was added so that TCR occurrence patterns could be studied. Roughly 300 gigabases of sequencing data and 70 million to 95 million unique TCR sequences made up an early release that covered under 750 HLA-typed donors. A separate validation cohort of about 110 different subjects was used in addition to the roughly 720-subject first cohort. An earlier analysis of 587 of the donors applied high-throughput TCR beta sequencing to assess whether each TCR beta V gene segment acted as functional or pseudogenic. Typing coverage varied by locus: roughly 620-640 donors for A, B, C, DRB1 and DQB1; roughly 520 for DQA1; about 600 for DPA1; approximately 490 for DPB1. The aim of the study was to test whether cataloging public T cell receptors could identify signatures of past pathogen exposure. Class I and class II HLA loci were covered by the typing at four-digit resolution. Of the roughly 400 genotyped donors, 65% to 90% were placed in the genetic ancestry cluster associated with self-reported Caucasian donors. All discovery cohort repertoires had been generated on a single sequencing platform. Results and caveats for the whole study, not just this receptor: At a false discovery rate of 0.05, a later analysis linked some 18,000 TCR beta sequences to specific HLA alleles. This cohort had only TCR beta chains sequenced, and the lack of alpha or paired-chain data limited which features could be detected. In a later analysis, TCR association rates were found to vary across HLA loci, with the most associated TCRs seen for DRB1 alleles and the fewest for HLA-C alleles. In an earlier analysis of around 600 of the donors, most TCR beta V segments were observed in productive rearrangements about 87% or about 30% of the time, broadly matching IMGT annotations. When HLA alleles, especially DR and DQ, strongly co-occurred, attributing TCR associations to individual alleles was difficult. In vitro tests confirmed that a few of the cytomegalovirus-associated TCR beta chains recognize cytomegalovirus antigens. The study listed approximately 150 TCR beta chains as associated with cytomegalovirus. Some IMGT-functional V segments, including TRBV6-2 and TRBV6-3, could not be told apart with the 87-base-pair reads, so those segments were excluded. A later genetic analysis associated a missense DCLRE1C variant with V-gene and J-gene trimming of TCR beta chains, and an independent cohort replicated the association. The authors suggested that the approach could potentially be extended to other disease states and immunological phenotypes. Compared with equally common non-associated chains, HLA-associated TCR beta chains in a later analysis were more clonally expanded and had lower generation probabilities. Because HLA typing was missing for some donors at each locus, association tests included only the typed subset. In both the original and validation cohorts, the classifier was reported to diagnose cytomegalovirus status with high specificity and sensitivity. Correlated functional status among segregating V segments might be attributable to linkage disequilibrium, but an unknown experimental factor could not be ruled out. A further reported finding was that TCR beta sequences accurately predicted the HLA-A and HLA-B alleles for most subjects in the first cohort. A group of highly shared sequence variants was considered likely to be a technical artifact of the sequencing pipeline. According to a later analysis, most CMV-associated TCR beta chains appeared to be HLA-restricted, and the HLA associations seemed to be driven largely by CMV exposure. Over 15 rarely observed V segments, including chromosome 9 orphons, were excluded from the earlier analysis of about 500 of the donors because counts were too low. Across donors, most TCR sequences were observed very rarely, whereas some public TCRs were present in many individuals. Presence/absence analyses assumed roughly uniform sequencing depth across donors, an assumption that may not hold. CMV serostatus was the only immune exposure information available for the cohort. In a later analysis, several top co-occurrence clusters were reported to appear linked to parvovirus B19, influenza, CMV and Epstein-Barr virus. A later genetic analysis reported fewer N-insertions in productive TCRs among donors in an Asian-associated ancestry cluster than the roughly 670-donor mean.

Library prep was done by the immunoSEQ multiplex PCR assay. A mixture of 60 forward primers for TCR Vbeta segments and 13 reverse primers for TCR Jbeta segments was used in the multiplex PCR. Amplification of the CDR3 region of rearranged TCR beta genes was performed with a multiplex PCR assay on genomic DNA. Amplified TCR beta libraries were sequenced as 87-base-pair reads on the Illumina HiSeq System. The paper's data handling went like this. Across the 500 to 700 repertoires, a later analysis counted approximately 83 million unique TCR beta chains, 9 million to 14 million of which were shared by at least two donors. A nearest-neighbor algorithm error-corrected the raw reads and collapsed the reads into unique sequences, merging closely related sequences to remove PCR and sequencing errors. To assign V, D and J gene segments, CDR3 sequences were aligned to IMGT reference sequences. For a sequence to be retained, at least a six-nucleotide match to both a V gene segment and a J gene segment was required. A rearrangement was called productive if the CDR3 had no stop codons and remained in frame with V and J, and every other rearrangement was called non-productive. Following IMGT convention, CDR3 was defined as the stretch from the second conserved V-encoded cysteine up to the conserved J-encoded phenylalanine. In an earlier analysis of more than 550 of the donors, sequences lacking an unambiguous match to a single V gene segment were excluded. An earlier analysis of about 590 of the donors classified V segments as functional when productive rearrangements were above 56.7% and as segregating when the standard deviation between donors was above 5%. A statistical classification framework was developed to diagnose cytomegalovirus status using the catalog of TCR beta chain sequences. V and J gene assignment, in a later analysis, came from comparing TCR nucleotide sequences with IMGT/GENE-DB human TR gene sequences. A later analysis assigned CDR3 sequences and most-parsimonious VDJ recombination scenarios with the TCRdist pipeline. In a later analysis, each TCR beta chain was defined by its CDR3 amino acid sequence together with its V-gene family, and reads lacking a unique V-gene family were excluded. In a later analysis, around 650 highly shared, low-generation-probability nucleotide sequences were removed to address suspected cross-contamination and a sequencing artifact. For each public chain, a later analysis derived a clonal expansion index from normalized ranks of inferred template counts within each repertoire. In a later analysis, generation probabilities were computed with a VDJ recombination model fitted to out-of-frame rearrangements, and the resulting probabilities were checked against IGoR. In a later analysis, TCR-TCR, TCR-HLA and TCR-CMV co-occurrence was scored with hypergeometric tests, and a repertoire-size bias correction was applied to TCR pairs. To estimate false discovery rates, a later analysis permuted the HLA or CMV assignments 20 times. A later analysis grouped co-occurring TCRs with DBSCAN, adding TCRdist sequence similarity when clustering within HLA-allele-positive subsets. For co-occurrence clustering, repertoires with fewer than 30,000 or more than 120,000 public chains were excluded, along with four to six repertoires with anomalous nucleotide sharing. TCRdb carries this immuneACCESS record with in-frame sequences only. Its versions omit some clonotypes, under half of them owing to an unresolved V gene in the studies checked, with the rest unexplained. V and J calls and clone size are given by that table; D and trimming were obtained from the DNA. The sample table records more than 95,000 clones. Of the sample, roughly 2.7% falls within the top ten clones.

In total, approximately 690 healthy bone marrow donors made up the cohort. Cohort members were all nominally healthy when sampled, although unrecorded immune exposures were likely present. The donor tested CMV seronegative, placing the donor among the roughly 340 seronegative members of the cohort. Every donor gave a peripheral blood sample, and the peripheral blood mononuclear cells from that sample were used for TCR beta sequencing. The Qiagen DNeasy Blood Extraction Kit was used to extract genomic DNA from the blood cell samples. The CDR3, cysteine through phenylalanine, is 17 amino acids long. The read is trimmed to its CDR3 DNA, 51 bases read in frame from base 1. The germline V gene (reference sequence) gives CDR1 as LNHNV and CDR2 as YYDKDF. V has 3 bases trimmed and J has 5 bases trimmed; junction bases matching no gene number 13.

Recombination linked TRBV15 to TRBJ2-5, and 9 junctional nucleotides match TRBD2. This TCR was recovered from a man between 25 and 39 years old in good health and CMV-seronegative. Material for sequencing was PBMCs. The CDR3 is CATSREIAGEGKETQYF. The base sequence is TGTGCCACCAGCAGGGAAATAGCGGGAGAAGGGAAGGAGACCCAGTACTTC.